This is a list of T cell receptor beta chains from one sample in a study of blood T cell repertoires in COVID-19. Measured with immunoSEQ multiplex PCR; TCRdb has only the in-frame clones, and not every one. The repertoire has some 490,000 clones, approximately 90% of them found once; the top ten carry around 7.9%. The sequenced sample consisted of PBMCs or T cells enriched from blood (not recorded which). The receptor source for this set is a woman in her fifties or sixties who had recovered from COVID-19. Each CDR3 is given with its conserved first and last residue.

j_call v_call cdr3_aa
TRBJ1-6 TRBV2 CASVGSYNSPLHF
TRBJ2-7 TRBV5-1 CASSTFTGGGYEQYF
TRBJ2-3 TRBV7-2 CASSIGTSGVGTDTQYF
TRBJ1-2 TRBV6-5 CASRPTGYGYTF
TRBJ2-1 TRBV30 CAWSGGGEQFF
TRBJ2-5 TRBV10-3 CAISPDRGLRETQYF
TRBJ1-3 TRBV6-5 CASSSSTGPGNTIYF
TRBJ2-7 TRBV9 CASSVGGDSYEQYF
TRBJ1-4 TRBV4-1 CASSPYQGGPIF
TRBJ2-3 TRBV7-8 CASRRIRTGSTDTQYF
TRBJ1-2 TRBV5-6 CASSLWEVNYGYTF
TRBJ2-3 TRBV19 CASSKGLADPSTDTQYF
TRBJ1-3 TRBV28 CASTRGPGNTIYF
TRBJ1-6 TRBV15 CATSQMQAPLHF
TRBJ1-2 TRBV27 CASSRTGFNYGYTF
TRBJ1-5 TRBV5-1 CASSLGGRGDQPQHF
TRBJ2-2 TRBV14 CASSFDRAHTGELFF
TRBJ1-2 TRBV7-5 CARSLGDRTGNYGYTF
TRBJ2-1 TRBV6-5 CASSHTVAWDEQFF
TRBJ1-1 TRBV6-1 CASSERSSMNTEAFF
TRBJ1-3 TRBV27 CASSPRGSGNTIYF
TRBJ1-1 TRBV19 CASWEVQGLQAFF
TRBJ2-3 TRBV7-2 CASSLARRADTQYF
TRBJ1-2 TRBV29-1 CSVEQGIGGYTF
TRBJ1-1 TRBV6-4 CASKKQGARTEAFF
TRBJ2-7 TRBV5-6 CASGTSYEQYF
TRBJ2-5 TRBV4-1 CASSQSLAGGPQETQYF
TRBJ1-2 TRBV5-4 CASTTGPDRGHYGYTF
TRBJ1-2 TRBV21-1 CASSKEGRQGPPHGYTF
TRBJ2-2 TRBV29-1 CSVDTGANTGELFF
TRBJ2-7 TRBV7-9 CASSLVAHYEQYF
TRBJ1-1 TRBV9 CASSVGQQNTEAFF
TRBJ2-1 TRBV19 CASSIGPGRAAYNEQFF
TRBJ2-5 TRBV30 CAWSVQFSGETQYF
TRBJ1-3 TRBV7-8 CASSFTGYGNTIYF
TRBJ2-1 TRBV21-1 CASSKRSRGYNEQFF
TRBJ2-2 TRBV12-5 CASVNGGANTGELFF
TRBJ1-1 TRBV7-9 CASSLLAPGQSEAFF
TRBJ1-1 TRBV3-1/TRBV3-2 CASSQGYGGTEAFF
TRBJ1-5 TRBV6-5 CASSPQDREGQPQHF
TRBJ1-2 TRBV9 CASSAQEAGVVYGYTF
TRBJ2-2 TRBV10-1 CASSGPGTTNTGELFF
TRBJ1-2 TRBV11-2 CASSSSTGFYGYTF
TRBJ1-3 TRBV28 CASSLPLPGNSGNTIYF
TRBJ1-1 TRBV11-3 CASSLDRNTEAFF
TRBJ2-3 TRBV6-6 CASSRAGTSGGFTHTDTQYF
TRBJ1-1 TRBV5-1 CASSLDLAGANTEAFF
TRBJ1-2 TRBV12-2 CASRLVSRRSYGYTF
TRBJ2-2 TRBV12-5 CASGLGGAGELFF
TRBJ2-1 TRBV5-8 CASSLGQGSYNEQFF
TRBJ2-1 TRBV28 CASSWAGGSYNEQFF
TRBJ1-1 TRBV5-4 CASTIPEASTEAFF